This TCR beta chain was recovered during a study of cytomegalovirus exposure and HLA in healthy donors. Notes on this clone: Its target is not known.

Healthy bone marrow donors made up the cohort. Findings of the study overall: Later analysis suggested links between common viral pathogens and several top significant clusters. Excluded: some indistinguishable V segments such as TRBV6-2 and TRBV6-3. Later analysis found that TCR beta chains associated with HLA were more clonally expanded than other, equally common chains.

The V end lost 4 bases, the J end lost 1 base, and 15 bases lay between the germline ends. Per the germline V gene, CDR1 is LGHNA and CDR2 is YSLEER. The CDR3 is made up of 16 amino acids. The PCR was carried out with 60 Vbeta primers and 13 Jbeta primers. The protocol was immunoSEQ multiplex PCR, while the TCRdb copy is restricted to in-frame clones and leaves out a portion. Of 150,000 to 200,000 clones in the sample, about 80% were seen once. The source of this sequence is a woman aged 25-40 years in good health and CMV-seronegative. Sequencing was performed on PBMCs. The rearrangement links TRBV4-3 to TRBJ2-3; the D is unclear. Here the CDR3 reads CASSLKPGSGTDTQYF. The CDR3, as DNA: TGCGCCAGCAGCCTTAAACCCGGGTCGGGCACAGATACGCAGTATTTT.